One TCR beta chain is described in this entry. The entry originates in a study of CD8 T cells in Susac syndrome. Study-wide context: Among the sequenced Susac syndrome patients, roughly 6 had active disease while roughly 8 were in remission.

cDNA came from approximately 0.5 to 1 ug RNA primed by random hexamers. TCRdb fed the immunoSEQ multiplex PCR reads into MiXCR, producing one record per CDR3 protein. The sample lists around 85,000 distinct CDR3 sequences, 85% to 95% occurring once. The T cells that were sequenced for TCR beta were CD8+ and CD4+ cells from blood. The length of the CDR3 is 15 residues. The germline V and J ends were trimmed by 2 bases and 0 bases, with 10 bases remaining between them. Germline loops: CDR1 MNHEY, CDR2 SVGAGI. The clonotype originates from a human donor with Susac syndrome. V and J are TRBV6-5 and TRBJ2-5; D remains unclear. Sequencing was performed on CD8+ T cells from PBMCs. CDR3 in amino acids: CASSYNSVYQETQYF. Written as DNA, the CDR3 is TGTGCCAGCAGTTACAACAGCGTATACCAAGAGACCCAGTACTTC.